This T cell receptor (beta chain) was captured in a study of blood T cell repertoires in COVID-19 (TCRdb year 2020). Broadly, across the study: Samples from collaborators originated in the United States, Italy and Spain and spanned both the acute and convalescent phases of COVID-19. The material from the prospective study consisted of cDNA or gDNA derived from T cells, B-cell-depleted T cells, or PBMCs. Deeply sampled blood TCRbeta repertoires from subjects exposed to, actively infected with, or recovered from COVID-19 were included in the dataset. The repertoires were released in a freely available public database meant as a resource for research on the immune response to SARS-CoV-2. The samples were drawn from the first 160 participants of the ongoing ImmuneRACE study and from over a thousand subjects provided by 6 global collaborators. Nearly every sample came with metadata listing a de-identified subject ID, COVID-19 status, age in years and sex. Where HLA class I and class II types were available, the types were taken from metadata supplied by the sample provider, not from assay-based typing. The full study reports these points: The amount of clinical and demographic metadata varied by source and participant and was provided uncurated.

As regards this clone: The antigen this receptor binds is unknown. No per-base quality is available; no much larger clone lies one base away.

Another Seattle source contributed samples from volunteer blood donors who had recovered from COVID-19. The collaborating institutions used their own protocols to collect whole blood in K2EDTA tubes. For TCRbeta analysis, collaborators shipped samples as frozen whole blood, isolated PBMCs, or DNA extracted from either of those sample types. TCRbeta CDR3 regions were amplified from genomic DNA using the immunoSEQ Assay, a bias-controlled multiplex PCR. Per the source publication's procedure: The number of nucleated cells in each sample was estimated from the amplification of reference gene primers within the assay. To quantify the absolute abundance of each unique TCRbeta CDR3 rearrangement, sequence reads were collapsed and filtered. For each sample, productive Simpson clonality was calculated as the square root of Simpson's diversity index across productive rearrangements. The table was pulled from immuneACCESS by TCRdb, which kept in-frame rearrangements only. Such tables lose some clones; where checked, under half of the loss comes from unresolved V genes, and the rest has no known cause. V and J calls and clone size are those listed in that table; D and trimming were worked out from the DNA. For this sample there are approximately 130,000 clones; around 87% appear just once. Approximately 20% of the sample rests with the top ten.

The CDR3 numbers 15 residues from cysteine through phenylalanine. CDR3 DNA is the only sequence kept; it has 45 bases, read in frame from the first base. The germline V gene encodes CDR1 SGHNT and CDR2 YENEEA. V and J lose 3 bases and 5 bases, and a span of 15 bases separates them. The chain links TRBV11-3 with TRBJ2-3, with the D gene not clear enough to name. Sequencing was done on a sample of peripheral blood. The origin of this receptor is a woman aged 45-59 years who had recovered from COVID-19. The bases read TGTGCCAGCAGCTTTTACACAGCATTGGGAGATACGCAGTATTTT. Protein translation: CASSFYTALGDTQYF.